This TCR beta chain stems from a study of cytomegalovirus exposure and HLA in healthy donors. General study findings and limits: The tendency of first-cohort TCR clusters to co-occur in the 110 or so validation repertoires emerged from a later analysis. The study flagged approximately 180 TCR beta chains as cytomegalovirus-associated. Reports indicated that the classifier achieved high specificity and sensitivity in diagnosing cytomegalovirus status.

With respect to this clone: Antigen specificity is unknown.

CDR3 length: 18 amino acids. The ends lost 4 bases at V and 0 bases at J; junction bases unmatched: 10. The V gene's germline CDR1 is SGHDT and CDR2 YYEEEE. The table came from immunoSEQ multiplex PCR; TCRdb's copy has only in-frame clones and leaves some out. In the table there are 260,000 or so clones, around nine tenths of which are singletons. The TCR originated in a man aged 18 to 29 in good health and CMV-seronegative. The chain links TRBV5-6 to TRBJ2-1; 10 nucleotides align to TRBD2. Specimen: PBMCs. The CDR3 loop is CASSPSSGGLSSYNEQFF. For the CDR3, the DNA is TGTGCCAGCAGCCCCTCTAGCGGGGGCTTGAGCTCCTACAATGAGCAGTTCTTC.